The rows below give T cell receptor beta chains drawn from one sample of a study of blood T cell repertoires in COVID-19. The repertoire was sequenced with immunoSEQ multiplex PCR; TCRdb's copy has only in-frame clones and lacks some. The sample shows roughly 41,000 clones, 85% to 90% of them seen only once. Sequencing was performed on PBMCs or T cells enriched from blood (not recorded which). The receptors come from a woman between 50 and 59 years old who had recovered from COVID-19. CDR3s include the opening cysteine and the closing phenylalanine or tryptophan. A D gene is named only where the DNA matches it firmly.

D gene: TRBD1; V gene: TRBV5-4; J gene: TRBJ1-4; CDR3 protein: CASSRKTGDDEKLFF; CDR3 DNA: TGTGCCAGCAGCCGAAAGACAGGGGACGATGAAAAACTGTTTTTT
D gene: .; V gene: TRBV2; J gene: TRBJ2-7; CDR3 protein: CASSEVQQDEQYF; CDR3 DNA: TGTGCCAGCAGTGAAGTTCAGCAGGACGAGCAGTACTTC
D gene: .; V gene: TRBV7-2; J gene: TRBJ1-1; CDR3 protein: CASTLSTNTEAFF; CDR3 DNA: TGTGCCAGCACACTGTCAACGAACACTGAAGCTTTCTTT
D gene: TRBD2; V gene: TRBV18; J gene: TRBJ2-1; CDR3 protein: CASSPPDGRGYNEQFF; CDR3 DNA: TGTGCCAGCTCACCACCGGACGGGAGGGGTTACAATGAGCAGTTCTTC
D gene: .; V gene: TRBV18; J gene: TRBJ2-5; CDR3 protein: CASSPFRDQETQYF; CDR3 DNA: TGTGCCAGCTCACCATTCCGGGACCAAGAGACCCAGTACTTC
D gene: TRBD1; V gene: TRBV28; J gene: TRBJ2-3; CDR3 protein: CASSQTGGLDTQYF; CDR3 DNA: TGTGCCAGCAGCCAGACAGGGGGCCTAGATACGCAGTATTTT
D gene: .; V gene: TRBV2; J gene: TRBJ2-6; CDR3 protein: CASTRDSYGANVLTF; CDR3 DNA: TGTGCCAGCACCCGAGACAGTTATGGGGCCAACGTCCTGACTTTC
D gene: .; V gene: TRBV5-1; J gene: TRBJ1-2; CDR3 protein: CASSLAVNYGYTF; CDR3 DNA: TGCGCCAGCAGCTTGGCAGTCAACTATGGCTACACCTTC
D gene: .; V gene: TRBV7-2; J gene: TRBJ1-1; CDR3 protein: CASSLRQVNTEAFF; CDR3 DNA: TGTGCCAGCAGCTTACGACAGGTGAACACTGAAGCTTTCTTT
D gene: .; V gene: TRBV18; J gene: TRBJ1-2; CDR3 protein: CASSPPYRAAYGYTF; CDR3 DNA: TGTGCCAGCTCACCACCTTACAGGGCGGCCTATGGCTACACCTTC